What follows are 30 T cell receptor beta chains derived from one specimen sequenced in a study of T cell clonality in common variable immunodeficiency. General study results and limits: Reportedly, TCR beta sequences from common variable immunodeficiency showed fewer deletions and N-nucleotide insertions.

Some clones are missing from TCRdb's copy, which holds only in-frame ones; the method was immunoSEQ multiplex PCR. This repertoire includes roughly 15,000 clones. The antigens these receptors bind are not known. Sequencing used peripheral blood mononuclear cells. Every receptor here comes from a human donor with common variable immunodeficiency.

For this clone: The read terminates 3 residues ahead of where the CDR3 ends, so the germline J gene completes it. This rearrangement joins TRBV20-1 to TRBJ2-7; TRBD2 is a possible D gene (7 bases). The germline CDR1 and CDR2 sequences are DFQATT and SNEGSKA (reference sequence). V lost 3 bases and J lost 4, with 16 bases in between. This CDR3 comprises 14 residues. CDR3 bases read: TGCAGTGCTAGTGGGGGGGCGGGACAATACGAG. Its translation is CSASGGAGQYE. Given in full, the CDR3 is CSASGGAGQYEQYF.

With regard to this clone: The CDR3 end lies 3 residues beyond the end of the read and is filled in from the germline J gene. The chain employs TRBV7-3 and TRBJ2-1; 7 nucleotides match TRBD2. V lost 5 bases to trimming and J lost 7 bases; unmatched junction nucleotides: 11. Germline V gene lookup returns CDR1 SGHTA and CDR2 FQGTGA. The CDR3 length is 15 residues. The CDR3 is CASSPPGAGSNEQFF. The CDR3 bases that were read are TGTGCCAGCAGCCCCCCCGGAGCGGGGTCTAATGAG.

Worth noting for this clone: The read ends 3 residues before the CDR3 terminus; that terminus is restored from the germline J gene. The chain has TRBV29-1 and TRBJ2-5, with 13 nucleotides matching TRBD2. V lost 5 bases to trimming and J lost 2 bases; unmatched junction nucleotides: 11. This CDR3 has 17 residues. Germline CDR1 and CDR2: SQVTM and ANQGSEA. This CDR3 reads CSVITSGGAEVQETQYF. Incomplete CDR3 DNA: TGCAGCGTTATTACTAGCGGGGGGGCGGAAGTTCAAGAGACC.

The part of the CDR3 DNA that was read is TGCAGTGCCCCACCCGACAGGTTGGATCAGCCC. It is translated as CSAPPDRLDQP. The whole CDR3 sequence reads CSAPPDRLDQPQHF. The chain recombines TRBV20-1 with TRBJ1-5, with D maybe TRBD1 (6 bases). The read terminates 3 residues before the CDR3 end, so the remaining end is supplied by the germline J gene. The V and J ends lost 6 bases and 5 bases respectively, with 17 bases between them. Per germline, CDR1 DFQATT and CDR2 SNEGSKA (reference sequence). The CDR3 loop spans 14 amino acids.

The CDR3 sequence: CSAPNPNSGRTDTQYF. The sequenced part of the CDR3 DNA is TGCAGTGCCCCCAACCCCAACAGCGGACGCACAGATACG. The chain has TRBV20-1 and TRBJ2-3; perhaps TRBD2 as D (5 bases). The read stops 3 residues short of the end of the CDR3; the missing end is completed from the germline J gene. The CDR3 has 16 residues. V lost 6 bases to trimming and J lost 1 base, with 20 bases between them. Germline V gene data show CDR1 as DFQATT and CDR2 as SNEGSKA (reference sequence).

As to this clone: Read sequence stops 3 residues before the CDR3 end, and the germline J gene provides the missing end. The chain joins TRBV19 to TRBJ1-1, with 11 bases lining up with TRBD1. The CDR3 contains 17 residues. The germline V gene has CDR1 LNHDA and CDR2 SQIVND (reference sequence). The junction had 9 bases not matched to a gene; V was cut back by 5 bases and J by 1 base. CDR3 DNA, as far as it was read: TGTGCCAGTAGTGTGGGGACAGGGGGGACGGGGAACACTGAA. Its protein product is CASSVGTGGTGNTE. The CDR3 in full is CASSVGTGGTGNTEAFF.

Details on this clone: The sequenced fragment ends 3 residues before the CDR3 boundary, so the rest is inferred from the germline J gene. This chain joins TRBV23-1 and TRBJ2-1; D may be TRBD1 (5 bases). TRBV23-1 is assigned to the ORF class and has an uncertain function. This CDR3 comprises 16 residues. V was shortened by 6 bases and J by 5 bases, with 20 bases between the two germline ends. The DNA read from the CDR3 is TGCGCCAGCAGCCACCAGACCCTAAGGGGTGACAATGAG. As protein: CASSHQTLRGDNE. In full, the CDR3 reads CASSHQTLRGDNEQFF.

As concerns this clone: The CDR3 goes on 3 residues after the read ends, and that part is filled in from the germline J gene. The chain couples TRBV5-1 to TRBJ2-1, with D tentatively TRBD2 (5 bases). The V gene's germline CDR1 is SGHRS and CDR2 YFSETQ. This CDR3 has 13 amino acids. Between the trimmed V and J ends, which lost 1 base and 6 bases, there was a span of 8 bases. CDR3 DNA, as far as it was read: TGCGCCAGCAGCTTGTCGACTATCAATGAG. Encoded protein: CASSLSTINE. The whole CDR3 sequence reads CASSLSTINEQFF.

As for this clone: The read halts 3 residues ahead of the CDR3 end, with the missing end drawn from the germline J gene. V is TRBV20-1 and J is TRBJ2-1; D may be TRBD2 (5 bases). Germline V gives CDR1 DFQATT, CDR2 SNEGSKA (reference sequence). The CDR3 loop spans 16 amino acids. Trimming removed 0 bases from V and 0 bases from J, with 12 bases in between. Incomplete CDR3 DNA: TGCAGTGCTAGAGAGGATAGCGCCAGCTCCTACAATGAG. Its protein product is CSAREDSASSYNE. The whole CDR3 reads CSAREDSASSYNEQFF.

Remarks on this clone: The read terminates 3 residues before the CDR3 end, so the remaining end is supplied by the germline J gene. This chain joins TRBV6-1 and TRBJ1-1, with D unresolved. V was trimmed by 2 bases and J by 6 bases, leaving 10 bases between them. Germline CDR1 MNHNS, CDR2 SASEGT. There are 13 residues in the CDR3. The part of the CDR3 DNA that was read is TGTGCCAGCAGTGAAATGACCGCGGCTGAA. This codes for CASSEMTAAE. The CDR3 in its entirety is CASSEMTAAEAFF.

By frequency, this clone registers medium-sized. The read gets to within 3 residues of the CDR3 end, and the germline J gene fills in the rest. The chain has TRBV19 and TRBJ2-3, with 10 bases identical to TRBD2. This CDR3 has 16 amino acids. V shed 1 base and J 0 bases; nucleotides not matched to a gene: 1. Germline CDR1 is LNHDA and CDR2 is SQIVND (reference sequence). The chain's CDR3 is CASSIVSGRSTDTQYF. Incomplete CDR3 DNA: TGTGCCAGTAGTATAGTTAGCGGGAGGAGCACAGATACG.

Worth noting for this clone: The CDR3 end is not reached by the read, which stops 3 residues before it; the germline J gene fills it in. The chain is built from TRBV20-1 and TRBJ2-4; 8 bases line up with TRBD2. The CDR3 is 12 residues long. CDR1 and CDR2 from the germline V gene are DFQATT and SNEGSKA (reference sequence). The covered CDR3 bases are TGCAGTGCTAGAGAGGGGACTAGAGTT. This gives the protein CSAREGTRV. The whole CDR3 protein is CSAREGTRVQYF.

According to its frequency, this clone is medium-sized (0.01 to 0.1%). The CDR3 end lies 3 residues beyond the end of the read and is filled in from the germline J gene. The gene calls are TRBV29-1 and TRBJ1-3; D may be TRBD1 (6 bases). Germline lookup yields CDR1 SQVTM and CDR2 ANQGSEA. The V gene lost 2 bases and the J gene lost 4 bases, with 12 bases spanning the gap. The CDR3 totals 14 residues. The sequenced CDR3 bases are TGCAGCGTTGAACGGGGGGCGCGGGGAAACACC. It encodes CSVERGARGNT. The full CDR3 reads CSVERGARGNTIYF.

As concerns this clone: The DNA ends 3 residues before the CDR3 does, and the rest of the CDR3 is filled in from the germline J gene. V is TRBV5-1 and J is TRBJ2-1, with 12 bases that match TRBD2. This CDR3 comprises 16 residues. Germline V CDR1 and CDR2: SGHRS, YFSETQ. The V gene end was trimmed by 0 bases and the J gene end by 8 bases; junction bases not matched to a gene: 6. The sequenced part of the CDR3 DNA is TGCGCCAGCAGCTTGGGACTAGCGGGAGATTTTTATGAG. Its protein product is CASSLGLAGDFYE. The full CDR3 reads CASSLGLAGDFYEQFF.

Worth noting for this clone: The CDR3 end lies 3 residues beyond the end of the read and is filled in from the germline J gene. This sequence joins TRBV12-3 or TRBV12-4 and TRBJ2-7, with 9 bases matching TRBD1. The V gene end was trimmed by 4 bases and the J gene end by 5 bases; junction bases not matched to a gene: 12. The CDR3 totals 16 residues. The DNA read from the CDR3 is TGTGCCAGCAGTTCATCCGGGACAGGGCTCATCCACGAG. Its protein is CASSSSGTGLIHE. The full CDR3 is CASSSSGTGLIHEQYF.

This clone registers medium-sized by frequency. The CDR3 is cut off 3 residues early in the read; its end comes from the germline J gene. V gene TRBV30 combines with J gene TRBJ1-2; D is uncertain. V shed 3 bases and J shed 1 base, with 12 bases lying between them. This CDR3 contains 14 residues. CDR1 is GTSNPN, CDR2 SVGIG, per germline (reference sequence). Incomplete CDR3 DNA: TGTGCCTGGAGAACTCTCAAGAATAACTATGGC. Protein sequence: CAWRTLKNNYG. Given in full, the CDR3 is CAWRTLKNNYGYTF. The whole variable domain, remainder taken from reference TRBV30 and TRBJ1-2, is SQTIHQWPATLVQPVGSPLSLECTVEGTSNPNLYWYRQAAGRGLQLLFYSVGIGQISSEVPQNLSASRPQDRQFILSSKKLLLSDSGFYLCAWRTLKNNYGYTFGSGTRLTVV.

On this clone itself: The CDR3 end lies 3 residues beyond the end of the read and is filled in from the germline J gene. This chain uses TRBV15 with TRBJ1-1, with D perhaps TRBD1 (5 bases). CDR1 LNHNV and CDR2 YYDKDF come from the germline V gene (reference sequence). This CDR3 is 13 amino acids long. The CDR3 DNA, read in part, is TGTGCCACCAGACGACAGTGGGATACAGAA. This codes for CATRRQWDTE. The full CDR3 is CATRRQWDTEAFF.

About this clone: The read terminates 3 residues before the CDR3 end, so the remaining end is supplied by the germline J gene. The V call is TRBV2, the J call TRBJ2-7; tentatively, D is TRBD1 (5 bases). This CDR3 has 14 amino acids. The germline V and J ends were trimmed by 7 bases and 5 bases, with 18 bases remaining between them. CDR1 and CDR2 (germline): SNHLY, FYNNEI. CDR3: CASNGWTGRDEQYF. The sequenced part of the CDR3 DNA is TGTGCCAGCAATGGGTGGACGGGCAGGGACGAG.

As for this clone: The CDR3 is cut off 3 residues early in the read; its end comes from the germline J gene. The chain couples TRBV20-1 to TRBJ2-5, with TRBD2 identical over 8 bases. Germline CDR1 reads DFQATT; CDR2 reads SNEGSKA (reference sequence). This CDR3 spans 17 amino acids. V was pared by 4 bases and J by 1 base, with 14 bases of the junction left unmatched. The sequenced part of the CDR3 DNA is TGCAGTGCTACCGGGACTAGAAGGTTAGCGGGCCAAGAGACC. Protein: CSATGTRRLAGQET. The whole CDR3 region reads CSATGTRRLAGQETQYF.

A remark on this clone: The CDR3 end lies 3 residues beyond the end of the read and is filled in from the germline J gene. This rearrangement joins TRBV30 to TRBJ1-2; maybe TRBD1 (6 bases). The CDR3 loop spans 14 amino acids. The V end lost 4 bases, the J end lost 7 bases, and 19 bases lay between the germline ends. CDR1 is GTSNPN, CDR2 SVGIG, per germline (reference sequence). The DNA read from the CDR3 is TGTGCCTGGACCCCCACAGGGACCCTCGGTGGC. Translating gives CAWTPTGTLGG. The complete CDR3 reads CAWTPTGTLGGYTF.

With regard to this clone: The observed sequence ends 3 residues before the CDR3 terminus, with the missing tail filled in from the germline J gene. The V and J genes are TRBV19 and TRBJ2-5; D might be TRBD1 (6 bases). V was cut by 2 bases and J by 3 bases, with 7 bases left in between. Germline values: CDR1 LNHDA, CDR2 SQIVND (reference sequence). The CDR3 runs to 13 residues. CDR3: CASSIHREETQYF. The covered CDR3 bases are TGTGCCAGTAGTATACACAGGGAAGAGACC.

A remark on this clone: The sequence runs out 3 residues before the end of the CDR3; the remainder is reconstructed from the germline J gene. The rearrangement joins TRBV7-3 to TRBJ2-3; 9 bases match TRBD2. This CDR3 has 16 residues. The trim removed 4 bases at V and 1 base at J, leaving 6 bases unmatched. Germline CDR1 reads SGHTA; CDR2 reads FQGTGA. CDR3 DNA (partial): TGTGCCAGCAGCTACCTTAGCGGGGGAGGCACAGATACG. This translates into CASSYLSGGGTDT. The whole CDR3 sequence is CASSYLSGGGTDTQYF.

Comment on this clone: The missing CDR3 end, 3 residues past where the read stops, is filled in from the germline J gene. This chain connects TRBV14 to TRBJ1-4; D is perhaps TRBD1 (6 bases). CDR3 length: 18 residues. Germline V gives CDR1 SGHDN, CDR2 FVKESK. The ends were cut back, 0 bases at V and 2 bases at J, with 16 bases in the middle. CDR3 region: CASSQEGKLTGTNEKLFF. CDR3 bases read: TGTGCCAGCAGCCAAGAAGGGAAGCTGACAGGCACTAATGAAAAA.

As to this clone: The sequence runs out 3 residues before the end of the CDR3; the remainder is reconstructed from the germline J gene. This chain links TRBV20-1 with TRBJ2-7; 8 nucleotides line up with TRBD1. V shed 6 bases and J 0 bases; nucleotides not matched to a gene: 1. Germline values: CDR1 DFQATT, CDR2 SNEGSKA (reference sequence). This CDR3 spans 12 amino acids. Partial CDR3 DNA: TGCAGTGCGGGACAGGACTCCTACGAG. Translation: CSAGQDSYE. The whole CDR3 is CSAGQDSYEQYF.

On this clone itself: The read gets to within 3 residues of the CDR3 end, and the germline J gene fills in the rest. The rearrangement joins TRBV5-1 to TRBJ1-2, with D unresolved. The CDR3 runs 14 residues. Germline V lookup: CDR1 SGHRS, CDR2 YFSETQ. The DNA read from the CDR3 is TGCGCCAGCAGCTTGGGGGTAGGGTCTCGCGGC. It codes for CASSLGVGSRG. Given in full, the CDR3 is CASSLGVGSRGYTF.

Incomplete CDR3 DNA: TGCGCCAGCAGCTTGGACGGGGATCGTATCTACAATGAG. The encoded protein is CASSLDGDRIYNE. From start to end, the CDR3 is CASSLDGDRIYNEQFF. This chain joins TRBV5-1 and TRBJ2-1, with TRBD2 as a possible D gene (5 bases). Read sequence stops 3 residues before the CDR3 end, and the germline J gene provides the missing end. The CDR3 spans 16 residues. Per germline, CDR1 SGHRS and CDR2 YFSETQ. V lost 0 bases, J lost 3 bases, and 13 bases lay in between.

With respect to this clone: The sequence runs out 3 residues before the end of the CDR3; the remainder is reconstructed from the germline J gene. The chain couples TRBV2 to TRBJ1-1, with a possible D match to TRBD1 (5 bases). This CDR3 region has 15 residues. CDR1 and CDR2 (germline): SNHLY, FYNNEI. V was trimmed by 3 bases and J by 5 bases, leaving 16 bases between them. The sequenced CDR3 bases are TGTGCCAGCAGTGATCTCGGGGGGTCGGAAACTGAA. The encoded protein is CASSDLGGSETE. The whole CDR3 reads CASSDLGGSETEAFF.

In the case of this clone: The read falls 3 residues short of the CDR3 end, and the missing part is taken from the germline J gene. V gene TRBV5-1 combines with J gene TRBJ2-3; TRBD2 matches 9 bases. The CDR3 covers 16 residues. V lost 3 bases to trimming and J lost 4 bases; unmatched junction nucleotides: 9. Germline V gene sequence: CDR1 SGHRS, CDR2 YFSETQ. CDR3 DNA (partial): TGCGCCAGCAGCTCCGATAGCGGGGGAGGCGCAGATACG. Protein: CASSSDSGGGADT. The whole CDR3 sequence is CASSSDSGGGADTQYF.

The CDR3 here is CAGPDRVYGYTF. The DNA read from the CDR3 is TGTGCCGGACCGGACAGGGTCTATGGC. The chain employs TRBV2 and TRBJ1-2, with 8 positions matching TRBD1. The read halts 3 residues ahead of the CDR3 end, with the missing end drawn from the germline J gene. The CDR3 length is 12 residues. Unmatched junction bases numbered 6, after V lost 11 bases and J lost 4 bases. From germline, CDR1 is SNHLY and CDR2 FYNNEI. Complete variable domain (other parts from reference TRBV2 and TRBJ1-2): EPEVTQTPSHQVTQMGQEVILRCVPISNHLYFYWYRQILGQKVEFLVSFYNNEISEKSEIFDDQFSVERPDGSNFTLKIRSTKLEDSAMYFCAGPDRVYGYTFGSGTRLTVV.

Comment on this clone: From the germline J gene comes the end of the CDR3, since the read stops 3 residues before it. This chain connects TRBV7-2 to TRBJ2-3; 8 nucleotides agree with TRBD2. The V and J ends lost 1 base and 5 bases, in that order; junction bases with no gene match: 2. Germline V gene sequence: CDR1 SGHTA, CDR2 FQGNSA. The CDR3 contains 14 residues. Incomplete CDR3 DNA: TGTGCCAGCAGCTTAGGCCTAGCGGGAGATACG. Its protein is CASSLGLAGDT. The entire CDR3 is CASSLGLAGDTQYF. Variable domain in full (rest from reference TRBV7-2 and TRBJ2-3): GAGVSQSPSNKVTEKGKDVELRCDPISGHTALYWYRQSLGQGLEFLIYFQGNSAPDKSGLPSDRFSAERTGGSVSTLTIQRTQQEDSAVYLCASSLGLAGDTQYFGPGTRLTVL.